The sequence of this TCR beta chain was determined in a study of T-cell memory formation after mild COVID-19 (dated by TCRdb to 2020 to 2022). Regarding the research as a whole: TCR sequence clusters from the two donors were largely donor specific. In a couple of donors, T-cell clones that expanded and contracted after mild COVID-19 were followed by sequencing TCRalpha and TCRbeta repertoires longitudinally. Two young, previously healthy adult volunteers made up the cohort, one male and one female. Broad study findings and their caveats: The study included only a couple of mild cases, and larger cohorts that include severe cases with pre-infection samples were judged to be necessary. Clones that contracted from day 15 to 85 showed balanced CD4/CD8 phenotypes, whereas a second wave of clones that expanded from day 15 to 37 leaned towards CD4+. Contracting CD4+ clones were located mainly in the CM and EM memory subsets, whereas CD8+ clones were found to be enriched in EMRA. SARS-CoV-2 specificity was not confirmed for the second-wave clones peaking on day 37. Some responding clones were found in pre-infection memory, which suggests that pre-existing cross-reactive memory T cells took part in the SARS-CoV-2 response.

Ficoll-Paque density gradient centrifugation was the method used to isolate PBMCs. This clonotype has a handful of counts. Its recognized antigen is unknown. Base qualities are not at hand, and no much larger clone is one base apart. TCRdb shows the sequencer as Illumina NovaSeq 6000. Using 5'RACE with constant-segment primers, TCRalpha and TCRbeta cDNA libraries were constructed, with sample barcodes and unique molecular identifiers added in the process. RNA was extracted from every sample with Trizol reagent. Libraries were amplified in two PCR steps, with a second sample barcode and Illumina TruSeq adapters added in the second step. Sequencing of the libraries was done on an Illumina NovaSeq, producing 2 x 150 bp paired-end reads. In the source study's methods: The reads were demultiplexed and collapsed into UMI-guided consensus sequences using migec v1.2.7. Using mixcr v2.1.11, UMI consensuses were aligned to TRA and TRB V and J templates and then assembled into clonotypes. Expanded or contracted clonotypes were those called significant by both edgeR and NoisET, with noise models trained on biological replicates. For edgeR calls, a false discovery rate-adjusted p below 0.01 and a log2 fold-change threshold of 1 were applied. PCA with hierarchical clustering of max-normalized trajectories of the 1000 most abundant clonotypes was used as exploratory dynamics analysis. The CD4 or CD8 phenotype of responding clones was assigned using the separately sequenced CD4+ and CD8+ repertoires. TCRdb itself trimmed the public reads at Q25 with fastp, ran MiXCR and retained productive beta chains. Each CDR3 protein gets just one entry, which takes the most common genes and DNA from the rows behind it. The V and J calls were determined by TCRdb, not by the authors. The table for this sample lists 250,000 to 300,000 distinct CDR3 sequences; about a sixth of them were counted only once. Roughly 23% of the sample lies in the top ten.

The germline V gene specifies SGHTA as CDR1 and FQGNSA as CDR2. The V and J ends are trimmed by 3 bases and 5 bases, leaving 11 bases between them. From its cysteine to its phenylalanine, the CDR3 spans 14 amino acids. This entry keeps only the CDR3 DNA: 42 bases, framed from base 1. The sample taken for sequencing was PBMCs or a T cell subset sorted from them (not recorded which). The chain couples TRBV7-2 to TRBJ2-1, with a weak D call of TRBD1 (5 bases match). The sequence came from a man between 18 and 35 years old who had mild COVID-19 (a few samples of this study predate the infection). The sample titles of this study are shuffled in the database, so cell type and time point are left out; the donor was told from shared clones. The DNA reads TGTGCCAGCAGCTTCTCAGGGATGCACAATGAGCAGTTCTTC. Its product reads: CASSFSGMHNEQFF.